One and the same sample provided the 28 T cell receptor beta chains below, sequenced in a study of glioma-infiltrating T cells after dendritic cell vaccination. The method was immunoSEQ multiplex PCR; TCRdb's version includes in-frame clones alone and lacks a portion of them. The sample consists of tens of thousands of clones, about 83% of them appearing once. The starting material was blood, obtained before dendritic cell vaccination. Every receptor here comes from a human donor with glioblastoma.

The V call is TRBV5-1, the J call TRBJ2-3, with 9 nucleotides matching TRBD2. V dropped 4 bases and J dropped 2; count of bases not matched to a gene: 14. Germline CDR1 and CDR2: SGHRS and YFSETQ. The CDR3 totals 18 residues. Written as DNA, the CDR3 is TGCGCCAGCAGCGTGTGGCGGGAGGGCCCTCAGACCACAGATACGCAGTATTTT. It encodes CASSVWREGPQTTDTQYF.

The chain couples TRBV18 to TRBJ2-4; TRBD2 aligns across 13 bases. Trimming at V came to 3 bases and at J to 12 bases, leaving 5 bases not matched to a gene. The CDR3 has 14 residues. Germline lookup yields CDR1 KGHSH and CDR2 LQKENI. CDR3 residues: CASSPGLAGENQYF. The CDR3 coding sequence is TGTGCCAGCTCACCCGGACTAGCGGGAGAAAATCAGTACTTC. The variable domain in full, completed from reference TRBV18 and TRBJ2-4, reads NAGVMQNPRHLVRRRGQEARLRCSPMKGHSHVYWYRQLPEEGLKFMVYLQKENIIDESGMPKERFSAEFPKEGPSILRIQQVVRGDSAAYFCASSPGLAGENQYFGAGTRLSVL.

V gene TRBV7-9 combines with J gene TRBJ1-2; D remains ambiguous. V shed 5 bases and J shed 2 bases, with 6 bases lying between them. The CDR3 spans 12 residues. Germline V CDR1 and CDR2: SEHNR, FQNEAQ (reference sequence). The CDR3 loop is CASSPRNYGYTF. DNA of the CDR3: TGTGCCAGCAGCCCGCGAAACTATGGCTACACCTTC.

The chain employs TRBV9 and TRBJ1-1, with D possibly matching TRBD1 (5 bases). V lost 0 bases and J lost 3, with 9 bases in between. The CDR3 totals 14 residues. Germline CDR1 SGDLS, CDR2 YYNGEE. This CDR3 is CASSVVGGDTEAFF. DNA for the CDR3: TGTGCCAGCAGCGTAGTGGGAGGGGACACTGAAGCTTTCTTT.

The rearrangement joins TRBV7-6 to TRBJ1-2; 7 bases agree with TRBD1. Per the germline V gene, CDR1 is SGHVS and CDR2 is FNYEAQ. With 5 bases clipped from V and 8 bases from J, the junction kept 5 bases outside the gene matches. This CDR3 has 12 amino acids. The CDR3 DNA reads TGTGCCAGCAGCCTTACAGGGGACGGCTACACCTTC. Encoded protein: CASSLTGDGYTF.

The chain is built from TRBV23-1 and TRBJ2-3; tentative D call: TRBD2 (5 bases). TRBV23-1 is filed as an ORF, its function uncertain. Trimming removed 6 bases at V and 7 bases at J, with 11 bases between. CDR3 length: 12 residues. CDR3 coding DNA: TGCGCCAGCAGCCCGCCGGGGTATACGCAGTATTTT. It is translated as CASSPPGYTQYF.

V and J are TRBV7-3 and TRBJ2-3; weak D call: TRBD2 (6 bases). CDR1 is SGHTA and CDR2 is FQGTGA in the germline V gene. CDR3 size: 14 residues. Trimming took off 3 bases at V and 3 bases at J, with 10 bases between the two ends. CDR3 in amino acids: CASSFSGDTDTQYF. CDR3 nucleotides: TGTGCCAGCAGCTTTAGCGGCGATACAGATACGCAGTATTTT.

The gene calls are TRBV11-3 and TRBJ2-2; D gene unclear. CDR3 length: 16 amino acids. From germline, CDR1 is SGHNT and CDR2 YENEEA. Between the trimmed V and J ends, which lost 1 base and 0 bases, there was a span of 9 bases. CDR3 DNA: TGTGCCAGCAGCTTAGTTGTCAGTTCGAACACCGGGGAGCTGTTTTTT. Protein product: CASSLVVSSNTGELFF.

The J gene is TRBJ1-1, the V gene TRBV29-1; no definite D call. The CDR3 contains 10 residues. Per the germline V gene, CDR1 is SQVTM and CDR2 is ANQGSEA. Deletions cut 4 bases from V and 4 bases from J, with 4 bases between. The CDR3 is CSVVITEAFF. The CDR3 DNA follows: TGCAGCGTTGTTATCACTGAAGCTTTCTTT.

The rearrangement joins TRBV2 to TRBJ2-3; D is undetermined. The CDR3 contains 12 residues. The V gene lost 8 bases and the J gene lost 3 bases, with 9 bases spanning the gap. Germline lookup yields CDR1 SNHLY and CDR2 FYNNEI. The CDR3 nucleotides are TGTGCCAGCGTAGCCGAGACAGATACGCAGTATTTT. Its protein is CASVAETDTQYF.

The chain uses TRBV4-2 and TRBJ1-5; D call uncertain. V lost 1 base and J 6 bases, leaving 10 bases between the germline ends. The CDR3 loop spans 14 amino acids. From germline, CDR1 is LGHNA and CDR2 YNFKEQ. The CDR3 sequence: CASSQALEGQPQHF. The CDR3 region has the DNA TGTGCCAGCAGCCAAGCTCTAGAGGGTCAGCCCCAGCATTTT.

The chain has TRBV19 and TRBJ1-5; 8 bases agree with TRBD1. V was clipped by 11 bases and J by 0 bases; unmatched bases: 6. The CDR3 is made up of 14 amino acids. Germline CDR1 LNHDA, CDR2 SQIVND (reference sequence). CDR3 in DNA: TGTGCCGGGAGGGACAGGTATAGCAATCAGCCCCAGCATTTT. This gives the protein CAGRDRYSNQPQHF.

The CDR3 is CASSSGTSGGLGSGKNIQYF. CDR3 coding DNA: TGCGCCAGCAGCTCCGGGACTAGCGGGGGCCTCGGGAGTGGCAAAAACATTCAGTACTTC. The J gene is TRBJ2-4, the V gene TRBV5-1, with 14 nucleotides matching TRBD2. The CDR3 extends over 20 amino acids. V lost 3 bases, J lost 3 bases, and 14 bases stayed unmatched. In germline, CDR1 is SGHRS, CDR2 YFSETQ. Full variable domain (outside the CDR3, taken from reference TRBV5-1 and TRBJ2-4): KAGVTQTPRYLIKTRGQQVTLSCSPISGHRSVSWYQQTPGQGLQFLFEYFSETQRNKGNFPGRFSGRQFSNSRSEMNVSTLELGDSALYLCASSSGTSGGLGSGKNIQYFGAGTRLSVL.

This chain uses TRBV7-9 with TRBJ2-7, with D perhaps TRBD2 (5 bases). Germline V gene sequence: CDR1 SEHNR, CDR2 FQNEAQ (reference sequence). The CDR3 contains 14 residues. Trimming took off 7 bases at V and 5 bases at J, with 18 bases between the two ends. The CDR3 nucleotides read TGTGCCAGCATCCCGGACTTAGGGTGGAACGAGCAGTACTTC. Residues: CASIPDLGWNEQYF. Full variable domain (outside the CDR3, taken from reference TRBV7-9 and TRBJ2-7): DTGVSQNPRHKITKRGQNVTFRCDPISEHNRLYWYRQTLGQGPEFLTYFQNEAQLEKSRLLSDRFSAERPKGSFSTLEIQRTEQGDSAMYLCASIPDLGWNEQYFGPGTRLTVT.

The chain uses TRBV5-1 and TRBJ2-5; 12 bases line up with TRBD2. Germline V CDR1 and CDR2: SGHRS, YFSETQ. The CDR3 totals 15 residues. V lost 0 bases and J lost 5; bases outside the gene matches: 2. CDR3 coding DNA: TGCGCCAGCAGCTTGGGACTAGCGGGAGTGGAGACCCAGTACTTC. Amino acid sequence: CASSLGLAGVETQYF.

The chain employs TRBV29-1 and TRBJ1-1; a possible D gene is TRBD1 (5 bases). The length of the CDR3 is 12 residues. The germline V gene encodes CDR1 SQVTM and CDR2 ANQGSEA. The ends were cut back, 4 bases at V and 3 bases at J, with 9 bases in the middle. CDR3 sequence: CSVAREDTEAFF. CDR3 DNA sequence: TGCAGCGTTGCCAGGGAAGACACTGAAGCTTTCTTT.

The chain employs TRBV7-8 and TRBJ2-3; D ambiguous. CDR3 length: 16 amino acids. The germline gives CDR1 SGHVS, CDR2 FQNEAQ. V was cut by 4 bases and J by 0 bases, with 14 bases left in between. The CDR3 reads CASSSLRRTSTDTQYF. The CDR3 region has the DNA TGTGCCAGCAGCTCCTTGAGGCGAACTAGCACAGATACGCAGTATTTT.

J is TRBJ2-1 and V is TRBV2; 7 nucleotides match TRBD2. Germline V gene sequence: CDR1 SNHLY, CDR2 FYNNEI. This CDR3 contains 13 residues. V shed 10 bases and J 1 base; nucleotides not matched to a gene: 4. CDR3 bases: TGTGCCACCACTAGCGAATCCTACAATGAGCAGTTCTTC. This encodes CATTSESYNEQFF.

This clone was picked up one time. V is TRBV7-9 and J is TRBJ2-7, with 7 bases matching TRBD1. The CDR3 sequence is 18 residues long. V shed 5 bases and J 1 base; nucleotides not matched to a gene: 17. The germline V gene encodes CDR1 SEHNR and CDR2 FQNEAQ (reference sequence). The CDR3 coding sequence is TGTGCCAGCAGCATCTCCGGGACAGTAACTCCTTTTTCCTACGAGCAGTACTTC. Translated: CASSISGTVTPFSYEQYF.

This rearrangement joins TRBV7-2 to TRBJ2-5; possible D gene TRBD2, 5 bases. In germline, CDR1 is SGHTA, CDR2 FQGNSA. The V gene lost 0 bases and the J gene lost 5 bases, with 13 bases spanning the gap. The CDR3 length is 15 residues. Here the CDR3 DNA reads TGTGCCAGCAGCTTAGCGCCGGGGTACGCGGAGACCCAGTACTTC. Its translation: CASSLAPGYAETQYF.

This chain uses TRBV7-6 with TRBJ2-7, with D perhaps matching TRBD2 (6 bases). There are 14 residues in the CDR3. Germline CDR1 and CDR2: SGHVS and FNYEAQ. V lost 0 bases and J 3 bases, leaving 9 bases between the germline ends. DNA for the CDR3: TGTGCCAGCAGCTTAGCGGGACTTCACTACGAGCAGTACTTC. Protein sequence: CASSLAGLHYEQYF.

In this sample, this clone turned up once. The chain joins TRBV18 to TRBJ2-7; 7 bases align to TRBD1. The ends lost 2 bases at V and 2 bases at J; junction bases unmatched: 0. Germline V gene data show CDR1 as KGHSH and CDR2 as LQKENI. The CDR3 runs 13 residues. The CDR3 DNA is TGTGCCAGCTCACCAGACAGGGCCTACGAGCAGTACTTC. Encoded protein: CASSPDRAYEQYF.

The chain combines TRBV6-5 with TRBJ2-5, with 9 bases matching TRBD1. The J call may be mistaken, given a closer DNA end match to TRBJ2-7. Germline V gene data show CDR1 as MNHEY and CDR2 as SVGAGI. The length of the CDR3 is 15 residues. The chain's CDR3 is CASTPGTGYSYEQYF. The CDR3 DNA is TGTGCCAGCACCCCTGGGACAGGGTACTCCTACGAGCAGTACTTC.

This clone was recorded only once. The chain uses TRBV7-6 and TRBJ1-4; no clear D. V dropped 6 bases and J dropped 0 bases, with 20 bases sitting between them. The germline gives CDR1 SGHVS, CDR2 FNYEAQ. The CDR3 runs to 18 residues. The CDR3 bases are TGTGCCAGCAGTTTTGACATACTAGGATTCGCAACTAATGAAAAACTGTTTTTT. Residues: CASSFDILGFATNEKLFF.

The chain is built from TRBV15 and TRBJ2-5; 7 positions agree with TRBD2. The assigned J gene may be wrong: the sequence end matches TRBJ2-7 better. Germline-derived CDR1 and CDR2 are LNHNV and YYDKDF (reference sequence). This CDR3 has 14 amino acids. The CDR3 here is CATRDPSGSYEQYF. The DNA of the CDR3 is TGTGCCACCAGGGATCCTAGCGGTTCCTACGAGCAGTACTTC.

V is TRBV5-4 and J is TRBJ1-2, with 10 bases fitting TRBD1. V shed 4 bases, J shed 6 bases, and the junction held 3 bases outside the gene matches. This CDR3 is built from 13 residues. Looked up from germline, CDR1 is SGHNT and CDR2 is YYREEE (reference sequence). CDR3 nucleotide sequence: TGTGCCAGCAGCAGGACAGGGGGAAATGGCTACACCTTC. Protein product: CASSRTGGNGYTF.

The genes are TRBV19 and TRBJ1-5; 8 bases line up with TRBD1. V trimming: 2 bases; J trimming: 0 bases; junction bases outside the gene matches: 6. The CDR3 totals 17 residues. Germline V gene sequence: CDR1 LNHDA, CDR2 SQIVND (reference sequence). CDR3 protein: CASSIRTGIYSNQPQHF. The CDR3 region has the DNA TGTGCCAGTAGTATAAGGACAGGGATATATAGCAATCAGCCCCAGCATTTT.

The CDR3 protein is CASGGNYNEQFF. CDR3 in DNA: TGCGCCAGCGGGGGCAATTACAATGAGCAGTTCTTC. This chain connects TRBV5-1 to TRBJ2-1, with D possibly being TRBD1 (6 bases). The V gene's germline CDR1 is SGHRS and CDR2 YFSETQ. This CDR3 has 12 residues. Trimming took off 7 bases at V and 4 bases at J, with 9 bases between the two ends.